This entry concerns a single TCR beta chain. Sequenced by immunoSEQ multiplex PCR; TCRdb stores in-frame clones only, minus some. The sample has 200,000 to 300,000 clones, approximately 82% seen once. The entry originates in a study of blood T cell repertoires in COVID-19. Study overall: Italy, Spain and the United States were the sources of the convalescent and acute COVID-19 samples. T cells, B-cell-depleted T cells, or PBMCs provided the cDNA or gDNA that served as material.

The CDR3 is 14 amino acids. J was trimmed by 8 bases and V by 6 bases; bases with no gene match: 7. The germline gives CDR1 MDHEN, CDR2 SYDVKM. V usage is TRBV28 and J usage is TRBJ1-4; 9 nucleotides line up with TRBD1. Sequencing input: peripheral blood. This clonotype was obtained from a woman older than 75 with acute or convalescent COVID-19. CDR3 bases: TGTGCCAGCAGGGACAGGGGAGATTGGGAAAAACTGTTTTTT. The encoded protein is CASRDRGDWEKLFF.